This T cell receptor beta chain derives from a study of blood T cell repertoires in COVID-19. Study-level background: COVID-19 samples from acute and convalescent phases originated in the United States, Italy and Spain.

In the original workflow: Amplification of reference gene primers provided the estimated nucleated cell counts. Profiling relied on immunoSEQ multiplex PCR, and the TCRdb table lists in-frame clones only, not all of them. The DNA was the basis for D and trimming; V, J and clone size are from that table. This table holds about 69,000 clones, roughly 80% found once. Looked up from germline, CDR1 is WSHSY and CDR2 is SAAADI. Deletions cut 6 bases from V and 0 bases from J, with 12 bases between. This CDR3 has 15 amino acids. V usage is TRBV10-2 and J usage is TRBJ1-5, with D possibly matching TRBD1 (6 bases). The receptor's source is a man in his 60s with acute or convalescent COVID-19. Input material: peripheral blood. The CDR3 region has the DNA TGCGCCAGCAGAGCTCGACAGGATAGCAATCAGCCCCAGCATTTT. Translating it yields CASRARQDSNQPQHF.